This TCR beta chain appears in the sequencing data of a study of OX40 agonist ivuxolimab in advanced cancers. The V gene's germline CDR1 is LNHDA and CDR2 SQIVND (reference sequence). The CDR3 extends over 14 amino acids. The ends were cut back, 5 bases at V and 1 base at J, with 12 bases in the middle. The assay was immunoSEQ multiplex PCR, and TCRdb's table has in-frame clones only and misses some. The sample has 15,000 to 20,000 clones; around 65% are singletons. This chain joins TRBV19 and TRBJ2-7; D might be TRBD2 (6 bases). This receptor was taken from an adult with an advanced solid tumor such as melanoma, head and neck, liver or kidney cancer. The source was CD4+ or CD8+ T cells sorted from blood, collected in a trial of the OX40 agonist ivuxolimab. The CDR3 DNA reads TGTGCCAGTAGTTTTGGCGGGGCTTCCTACGAGCAGTACTTC. Its translation is CASSFGGASYEQYF.